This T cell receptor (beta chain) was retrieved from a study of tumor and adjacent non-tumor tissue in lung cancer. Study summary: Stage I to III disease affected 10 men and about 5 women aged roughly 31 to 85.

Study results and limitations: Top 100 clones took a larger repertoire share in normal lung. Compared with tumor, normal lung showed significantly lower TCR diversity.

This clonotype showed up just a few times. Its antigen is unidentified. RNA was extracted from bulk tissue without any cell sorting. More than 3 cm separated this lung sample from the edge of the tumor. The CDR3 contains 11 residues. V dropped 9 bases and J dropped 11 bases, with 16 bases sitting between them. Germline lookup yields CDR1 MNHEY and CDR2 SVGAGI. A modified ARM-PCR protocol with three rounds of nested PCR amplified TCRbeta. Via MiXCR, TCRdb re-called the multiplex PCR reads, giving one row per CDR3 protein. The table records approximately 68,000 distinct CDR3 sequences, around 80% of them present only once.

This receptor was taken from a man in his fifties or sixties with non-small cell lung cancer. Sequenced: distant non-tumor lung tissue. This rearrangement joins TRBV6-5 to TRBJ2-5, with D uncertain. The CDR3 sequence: CASRDTLIQYF. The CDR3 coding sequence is TGTGCCAGTAGAGACACGTTGATACAGTACTTC.